This T cell receptor (beta chain) was recovered during a study of cytomegalovirus exposure and HLA in healthy donors. PCR used 60 Vbeta primers and 13 Jbeta primers. Profiling relied on immunoSEQ multiplex PCR, and the TCRdb table lists in-frame clones only, not all of them. The repertoire holds some 110,000 clones, with roughly 9% as singletons. Study results and caveats: TCR beta chain V- and J-gene trimming was linked, in a later analysis, to a missense variant in DCLRE1C.

There are a few counts of this clone. The target antigen is unknown. V trimming: 5 bases; J trimming: 0 bases; junction bases outside the gene matches: 4. Germline V lookup: CDR1 MGHRA, CDR2 YSYEKL. CDR3 size: 14 residues. The sequencing sample was made of PBMCs. This clonotype originated in a man aged 30 to 45 in good health and CMV-seronegative. The V call is TRBV4-1, the J call TRBJ2-7; 7 nucleotides match TRBD2. DNA of the CDR3: TGCGCCAGCAGCACACGGGACTACTCCTACGAGCAGTACTTC. Protein product: CASSTRDYSYEQYF.